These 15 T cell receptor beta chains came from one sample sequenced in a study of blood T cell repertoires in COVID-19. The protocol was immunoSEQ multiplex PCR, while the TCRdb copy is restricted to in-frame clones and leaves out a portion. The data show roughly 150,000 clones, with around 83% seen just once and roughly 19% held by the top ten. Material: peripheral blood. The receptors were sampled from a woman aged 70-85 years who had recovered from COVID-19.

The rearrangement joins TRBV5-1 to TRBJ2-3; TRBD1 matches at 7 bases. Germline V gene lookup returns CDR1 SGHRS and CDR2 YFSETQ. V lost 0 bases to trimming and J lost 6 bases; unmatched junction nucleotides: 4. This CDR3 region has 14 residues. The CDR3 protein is CASSLAQGVDTQYF. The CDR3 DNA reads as TGCGCCAGCAGCTTGGCCCAGGGGGTGGATACGCAGTATTTT.

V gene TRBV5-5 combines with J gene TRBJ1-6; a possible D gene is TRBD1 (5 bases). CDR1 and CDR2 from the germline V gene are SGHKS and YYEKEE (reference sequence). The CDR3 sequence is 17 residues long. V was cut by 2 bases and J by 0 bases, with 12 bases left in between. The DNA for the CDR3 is TGTGCCAGCAGCTTCCTGGGGGGGAGCTCCTATAATTCACCCCTCCACTTT. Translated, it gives CASSFLGGSSYNSPLHF.

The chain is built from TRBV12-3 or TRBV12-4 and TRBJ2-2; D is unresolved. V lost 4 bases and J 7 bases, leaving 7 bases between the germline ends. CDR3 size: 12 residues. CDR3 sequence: CASSYYGGELFF. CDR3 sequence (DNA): TGTGCCAGCAGTTATTACGGCGGGGAGCTGTTTTTT.

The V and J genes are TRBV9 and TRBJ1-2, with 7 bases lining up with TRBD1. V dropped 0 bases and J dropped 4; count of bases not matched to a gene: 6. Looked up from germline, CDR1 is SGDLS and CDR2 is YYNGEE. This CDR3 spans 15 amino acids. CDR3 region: CASSVAAGGFYGYTF. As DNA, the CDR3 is TGTGCCAGCAGCGTAGCGGCAGGGGGGTTCTATGGCTACACCTTC.

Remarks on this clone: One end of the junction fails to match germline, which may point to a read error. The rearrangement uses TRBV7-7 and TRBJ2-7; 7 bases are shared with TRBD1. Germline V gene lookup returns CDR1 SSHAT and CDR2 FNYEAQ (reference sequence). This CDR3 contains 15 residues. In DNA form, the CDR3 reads TGTGCTAGCAGCGACGGGTGGGACAGCATGTACGAGCAGTACTTC. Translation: CASSDGWDSMYEQYF.

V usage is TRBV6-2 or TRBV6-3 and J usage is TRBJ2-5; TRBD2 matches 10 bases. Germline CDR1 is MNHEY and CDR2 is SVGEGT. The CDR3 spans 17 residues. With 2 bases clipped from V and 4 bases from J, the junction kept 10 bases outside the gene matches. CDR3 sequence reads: CASSYPLAGGLVETQYF. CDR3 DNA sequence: TGTGCCAGCAGTTACCCGTTAGCGGGAGGCCTCGTAGAGACCCAGTACTTC.

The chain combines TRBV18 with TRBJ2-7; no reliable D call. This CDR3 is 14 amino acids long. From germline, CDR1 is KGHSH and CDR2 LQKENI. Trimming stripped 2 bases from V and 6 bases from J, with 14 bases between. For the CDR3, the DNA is TGTGCCAGCTCACCAAGGCTAGTCGGTGGCGAGCAGTACTTC. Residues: CASSPRLVGGEQYF.

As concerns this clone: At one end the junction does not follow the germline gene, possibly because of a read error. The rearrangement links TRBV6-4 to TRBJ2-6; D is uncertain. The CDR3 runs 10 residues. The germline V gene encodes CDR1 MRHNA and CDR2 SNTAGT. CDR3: CASRPRPVSF. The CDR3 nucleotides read TGTGCCAGCAGACCCCGCCCAGTGTCTTTC.

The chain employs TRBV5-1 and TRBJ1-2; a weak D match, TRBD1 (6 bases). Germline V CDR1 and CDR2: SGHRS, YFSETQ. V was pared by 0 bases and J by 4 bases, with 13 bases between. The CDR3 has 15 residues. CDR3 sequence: CASSLVGQTLYGYTF. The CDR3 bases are TGCGCCAGCAGCTTGGTGGGACAAACCCTCTATGGCTACACCTTC.

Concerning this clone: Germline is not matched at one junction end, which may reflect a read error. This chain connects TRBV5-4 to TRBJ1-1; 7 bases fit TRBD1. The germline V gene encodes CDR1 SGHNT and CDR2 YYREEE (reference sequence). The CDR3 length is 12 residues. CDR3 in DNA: TGCGCCAGCGGACAGGCGAACACTGAAGCTTTCTTT. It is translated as CASGQANTEAFF. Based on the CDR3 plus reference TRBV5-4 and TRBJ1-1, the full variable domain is ETGVTQSPTHLIKTRGQQVTLRCSSQSGHNTVSWYQQALGQGPQFIFQYYREEENGRGNFPPRFSGLQFPNYSSELNVNALELDDSALYLCASGQANTEAFFGQGTRLTVV.

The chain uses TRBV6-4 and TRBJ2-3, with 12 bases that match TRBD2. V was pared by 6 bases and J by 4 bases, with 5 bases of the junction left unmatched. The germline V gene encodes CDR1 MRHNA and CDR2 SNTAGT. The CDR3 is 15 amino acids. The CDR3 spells CASSLAGGLADTQYF. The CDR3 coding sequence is TGTGCCAGCAGCCTAGCGGGGGGGCTGGCAGATACGCAGTATTTT.

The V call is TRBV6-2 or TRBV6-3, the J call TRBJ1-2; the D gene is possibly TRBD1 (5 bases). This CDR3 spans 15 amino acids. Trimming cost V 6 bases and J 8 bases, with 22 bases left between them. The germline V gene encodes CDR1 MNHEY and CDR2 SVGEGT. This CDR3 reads CASRPLQAGLRGYTF. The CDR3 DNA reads TGTGCCAGCAGGCCTCTCCAGGCGGGACTTCGGGGCTACACCTTC.

The CDR3: CASRPSGANVLTF. The CDR3 DNA sequence: TGTGCCAGCAGGCCCAGTGGGGCCAACGTCCTGACTTTC. The chain recombines TRBV7-3 with TRBJ2-6; D unclear. Germline CDR1 and CDR2: SGHTA and FQGTGA. Trimming left V 6 bases short and J 3 bases short, with 6 bases between. This CDR3 is built from 13 residues.

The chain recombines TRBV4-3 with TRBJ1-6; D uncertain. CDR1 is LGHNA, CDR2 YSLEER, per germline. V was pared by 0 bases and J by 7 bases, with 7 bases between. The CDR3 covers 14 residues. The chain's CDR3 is CASSQDFPNSPLHF. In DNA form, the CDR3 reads TGCGCCAGCAGCCAAGACTTCCCCAATTCACCCCTCCACTTT.

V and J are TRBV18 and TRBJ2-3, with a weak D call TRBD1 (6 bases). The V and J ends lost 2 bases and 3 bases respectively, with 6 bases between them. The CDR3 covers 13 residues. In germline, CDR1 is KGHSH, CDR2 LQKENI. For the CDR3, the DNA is TGTGCCAGCTCACCAAGGGGGACAGATACGCAGTATTTT. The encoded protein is CASSPRGTDTQYF.